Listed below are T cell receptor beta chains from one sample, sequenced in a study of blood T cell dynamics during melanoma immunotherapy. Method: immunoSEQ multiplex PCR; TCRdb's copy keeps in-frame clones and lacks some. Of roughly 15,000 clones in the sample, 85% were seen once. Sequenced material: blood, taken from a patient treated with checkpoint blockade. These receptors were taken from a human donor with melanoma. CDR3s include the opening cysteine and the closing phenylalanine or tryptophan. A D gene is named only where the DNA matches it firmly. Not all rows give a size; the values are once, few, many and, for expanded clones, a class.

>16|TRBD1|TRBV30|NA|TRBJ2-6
TGTGCCTGGACACGGGACAGCCTTCCTGGGGCCAACGTCCTGACTTTC
CAWTRDSLPGANVLTF
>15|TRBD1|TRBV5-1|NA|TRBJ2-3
TGCGCCAGCAGCGCCCGGGACAGGGCGACAGATACGCAGTATTTT
CASSARDRATDTQYF
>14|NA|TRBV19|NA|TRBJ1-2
TGTGCCAGTAGTCTCGACAGCTGGAACTATGGCTACACCTTC
CASSLDSWNYGYTF
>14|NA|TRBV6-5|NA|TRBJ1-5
TGTGCCAGCAGTTACTCTGCAGGCAATCAGCCCCAGCATTTT
CASSYSAGNQPQHF
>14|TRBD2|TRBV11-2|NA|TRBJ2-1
TGTGCCAGCAGCTTGCTAGCGGGGGGGAGTGAGCAGTTCTTC
CASSLLAGGSEQFF
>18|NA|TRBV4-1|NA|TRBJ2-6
TGCGCCAGCAGCCCTCCCGGGACGCTAAGCTCTGGGGCCAACGTCCTGACTTTC
CASSPPGTLSSGANVLTF
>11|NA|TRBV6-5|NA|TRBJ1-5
TGTGCCAGCTCCGATCGTCAGCCCCAGCATTTT
CASSDRQPQHF
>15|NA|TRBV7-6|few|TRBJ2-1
TGTGCCAGCAGCCCCAGACCCAACTCCTACAATGAGCAGTTCTTC
CASSPRPNSYNEQFF
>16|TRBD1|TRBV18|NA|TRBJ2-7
TGTGCCAGCTCACCCCCCCCCGGACAGGGGCCTTACGAGCAGTACTTC
CASSPPPGQGPYEQYF
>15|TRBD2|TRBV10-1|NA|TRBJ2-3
TGCGCCAGCAGTGATCGAGCGGGGGGGCTAGATACGCAGTATTTT
CASSDRAGGLDTQYF
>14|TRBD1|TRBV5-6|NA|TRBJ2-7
TGTGCCAGCAGCCCCTGGACAGGGTCCTACGAGCAGTACTTC
CASSPWTGSYEQYF
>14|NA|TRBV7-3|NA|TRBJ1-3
TGTGCCAGCAGCTTAACTGGGGGGAAAAACACCATATATTTT
CASSLTGGKNTIYF
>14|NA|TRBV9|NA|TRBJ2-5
TGTGCCAGCAGCGTAGACAGGCGTCAAGAGACCCAGTACTTC
CASSVDRRQETQYF
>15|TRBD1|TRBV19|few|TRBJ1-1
TGTGCCAGTAGTGACAGGGGAAAGAAGAACACTGAAGCTTTCTTT
CASSDRGKKNTEAFF
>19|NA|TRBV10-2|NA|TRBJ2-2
TGCGCCAGCAGTGAGTTCCCCCCGCTGGGGGGTAGTCCTACCGGGGAGCTGTTTTTT
CASSEFPPLGGSPTGELFF
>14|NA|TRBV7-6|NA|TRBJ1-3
TGTGCCAGCAGCCAGAATCAGGGAGAGAACACCATATATTTT
CASSQNQGENTIYF
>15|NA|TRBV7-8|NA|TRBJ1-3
TGTGCCAGCAGCTTTCACCACAGTCCTGGAAACACCATATATTTT
CASSFHHSPGNTIYF
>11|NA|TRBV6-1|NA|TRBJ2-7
TGTGCCAGCAGTCCCTCCCTCGAGCAGTACTTC
CASSPSLEQYF
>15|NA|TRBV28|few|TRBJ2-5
TGTGCCAGCAGTCCTCTCAGCAACTACCAAGAGACCCAGTACTTC
CASSPLSNYQETQYF
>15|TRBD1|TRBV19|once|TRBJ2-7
TGTGCCAGTAGTAGAAGGACAGGGGGTTCCTACGAGCAGTACTTC
CASSRRTGGSYEQYF
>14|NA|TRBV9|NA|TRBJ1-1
TGTGCCAGCCGGGAGGGAGGGCGGAACACTGAAGCTTTCTTT
CASREGGRNTEAFF
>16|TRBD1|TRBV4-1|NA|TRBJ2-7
TGCGCCAGCAGCCAGGCCTACAGGGGGCGATTTTACGAGCAGTACTTC
CASSQAYRGRFYEQYF
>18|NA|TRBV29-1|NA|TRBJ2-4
TGCAGCGCTAGACTTTGGGGGGCTAGCGGACTAGCCAAAAACATTCAGTACTTC
CSARLWGASGLAKNIQYF
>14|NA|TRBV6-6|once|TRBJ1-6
TGTGCCAGCACACGGAGCTCCTATAATTCACCCCTCCACTTT
CASTRSSYNSPLHF
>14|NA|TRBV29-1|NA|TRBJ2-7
TGCAGCGTTGAAGAAGGAAAACAACCCTACGAGCAGTACTTC
CSVEEGKQPYEQYF
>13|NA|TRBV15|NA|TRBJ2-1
TGTGCCACCAGCAGAGGGGTAACCAATGAGCAGTTCTTC
CATSRGVTNEQFF
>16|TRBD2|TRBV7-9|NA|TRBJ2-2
TGTGCCAGCAGCAAAGGGCCGGGAGGTAACACCGGGGAGCTGTTTTTT
CASSKGPGGNTGELFF
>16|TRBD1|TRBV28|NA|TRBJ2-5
TGTGCCAGCAGTCCTGGGACAGGGGGTTTACGGGAGACCCAGTACTTC
CASSPGTGGLRETQYF
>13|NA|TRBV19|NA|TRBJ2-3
TGTGCCAGTTCCCAAAGTCGGCCAGATACGCAGTATTTT
CASSQSRPDTQYF
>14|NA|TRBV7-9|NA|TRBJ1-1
TGTGCCAGCAGCCCCTCGGGGTTCAACACTGAAGCTTTCTTT
CASSPSGFNTEAFF
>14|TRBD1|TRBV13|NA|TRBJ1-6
TGTGCCAGCAGCCGAGGACAGGCAGGTTCACCCCTCCACTTT
CASSRGQAGSPLHF
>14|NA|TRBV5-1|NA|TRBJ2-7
TGCGCCAGCAGCTTGACCCCCACCCAAGGAGAGCAGTACTTC
CASSLTPTQGEQYF
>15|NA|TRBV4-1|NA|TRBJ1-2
TGCGCCAGCAGCCAGGGGGACACCAGACCCTATGGCTACACCTTC
CASSQGDTRPYGYTF
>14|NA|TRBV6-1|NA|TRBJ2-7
TGTGCCAGCAGTACAGGGTCTACGGAGGACGAGCAGTACTTC
CASSTGSTEDEQYF
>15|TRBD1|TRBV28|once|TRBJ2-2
TGTGCCAGCAGTTCCTCCGGGACAGGGACCGGGGAGCTGTTTTTT
CASSSSGTGTGELFF
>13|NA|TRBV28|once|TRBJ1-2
TGTGCCAGCAGTCCAGGGTTGCACTATGGCTACACCTTC
CASSPGLHYGYTF
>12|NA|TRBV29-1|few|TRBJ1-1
TGCAGCGTTTCGGAGGGTGACACTGAAGCTTTCTTT
CSVSEGDTEAFF
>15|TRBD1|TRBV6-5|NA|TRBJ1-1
TGTGCCAGCAGTTACGAGGACAGGCCGGGCACTGAAGCTTTCTTT
CASSYEDRPGTEAFF
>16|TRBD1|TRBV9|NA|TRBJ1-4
TGTGCCAGCAGCGTAGAGGGGGCAGGGGGCCTTGAAAAACTGTTTTTT
CASSVEGAGGLEKLFF
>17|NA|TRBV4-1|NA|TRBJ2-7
TGCGCCAGCAGCCAAGTAAACCGGGACGGAAACCTGTACGAGCAGTACTTC
CASSQVNRDGNLYEQYF
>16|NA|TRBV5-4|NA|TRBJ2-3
TGTGCCAGCAATTCCGGGGGGCTTACTAGCACAGATACGCAGTATTTT
CASNSGGLTSTDTQYF
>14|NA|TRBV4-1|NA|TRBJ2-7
TGCGCCAGCAGCCAAGTGAGTCGGGGTTACGAGCAGTACTTC
CASSQVSRGYEQYF
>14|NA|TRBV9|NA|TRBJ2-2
TGTGCCAGCAGCGTAGCTTCGTCGTCGGGGGAGCTGTTTTTT
CASSVASSSGELFF
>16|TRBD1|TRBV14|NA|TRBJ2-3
TGTGCCAGCAGCCAGGACAGGGTTTGGGCTACCTTTACGCAGTATTTT
CASSQDRVWATFTQYF
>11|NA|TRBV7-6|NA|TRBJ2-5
TGTGCCAGCAGTAACCAAGAGACCCAGTACTTC
CASSNQETQYF
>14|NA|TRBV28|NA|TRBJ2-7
TGTGCCAGCAGACAAACCGGGACAACCTACGAGCAGTACTTC
CASRQTGTTYEQYF
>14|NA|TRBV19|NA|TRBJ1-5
TGTGCCAGTAGTATAAACAGGGAGAATCAGCCCCAGCATTTT
CASSINRENQPQHF
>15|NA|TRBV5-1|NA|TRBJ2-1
TGCGCCAGCAGCGCCTCGACAGGAGGATACAATGAGCAGTTCTTC
CASSASTGGYNEQFF
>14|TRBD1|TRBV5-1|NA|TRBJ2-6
TGCGCCAGTGACAGGGGACTTGGGGCCAACGTCCTGACTTTC
CASDRGLGANVLTF
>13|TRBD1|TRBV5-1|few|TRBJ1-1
TGCGCCAGCAGCGAGGGGGCAAACACTGAAGCTTTCTTT
CASSEGANTEAFF
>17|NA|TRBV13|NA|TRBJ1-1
TGTGCCAGCAGGCGAAACGTGGGTCGCCTATCGAACACTGAAGCTTTCTTT
CASRRNVGRLSNTEAFF
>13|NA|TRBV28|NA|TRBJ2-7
TGTGCCAGCAGTTTGGGAGCCGGGTTTGAGCAGTACTTC
CASSLGAGFEQYF
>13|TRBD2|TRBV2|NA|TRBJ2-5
TGTGCCAGCAGTGCCGGGACTAAAGAGACCCAGTACTTC
CASSAGTKETQYF